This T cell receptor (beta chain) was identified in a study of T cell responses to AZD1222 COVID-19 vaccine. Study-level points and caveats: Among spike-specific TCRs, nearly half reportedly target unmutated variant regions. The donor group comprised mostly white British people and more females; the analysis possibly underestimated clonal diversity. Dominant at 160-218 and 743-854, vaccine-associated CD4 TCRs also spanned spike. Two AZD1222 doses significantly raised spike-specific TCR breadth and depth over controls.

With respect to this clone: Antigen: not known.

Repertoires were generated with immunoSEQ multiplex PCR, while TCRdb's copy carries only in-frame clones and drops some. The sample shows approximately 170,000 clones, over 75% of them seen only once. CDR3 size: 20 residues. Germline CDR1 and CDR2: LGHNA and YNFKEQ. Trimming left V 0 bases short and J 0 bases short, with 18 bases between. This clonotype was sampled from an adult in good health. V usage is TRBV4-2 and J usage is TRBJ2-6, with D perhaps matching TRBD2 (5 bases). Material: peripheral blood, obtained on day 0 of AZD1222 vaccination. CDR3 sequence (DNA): TGTGCCAGCAGCCAAGATCCCCAGCCTGGACTGCACTCTGGGGCCAACGTCCTGACTTTC. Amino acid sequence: CASSQDPQPGLHSGANVLTF.